The 14 T cell receptor beta chains in this list originate from one sample, sequenced in a study of early T cells in non-severe SARS-CoV-2 infection. TCRdb re-derived calls from the 5' RACE reads in MiXCR, one entry per CDR3 protein. The profile shows 88,000 or so distinct CDR3 sequences, 14% to 15% of them singletons. Sequencing was done on a sample of whole blood. The receptors stem from an adult who was a healthcare worker with PCR-confirmed SARS-CoV-2 infection or an uninfected control (not recorded which).

Comment on this clonotype: At one boundary the junction diverges from the germline segment, which might be a read error. This chain joins TRBV27 and TRBJ2-2, with no clear D. Per germline, CDR1 MNHEY and CDR2 SMNVEV (reference sequence). This CDR3 has 15 residues. CDR3 in DNA: TGTGCCACCAGTACCGGCGGAGCCTACACCGGGGAGCTGTTTTTT. Translating it yields CATSTGGAYTGELFF.

This sequence joins TRBV5-1 and TRBJ2-7, with TRBD2 identical over 12 bases. Germline CDR1 SGHRS, CDR2 YFSETQ. J lost 5 bases, V lost 3 bases, and 6 bases had no gene match. The CDR3 loop spans 15 amino acids. CDR3 in amino acids: CASSSSGRASNEQYF. The CDR3 DNA follows: TGCGCCAGCAGCTCTAGCGGGAGGGCCTCTAACGAGCAGTACTTC.

This sequence joins TRBV20-1 and TRBJ1-2; tentative D call: TRBD1 (6 bases). Between the trimmed V and J ends, which lost 6 bases and 2 bases, there was a span of 13 bases. Germline CDR1 is DFQATT and CDR2 is SNEGSKA (reference sequence). This CDR3 has 13 amino acids. CDR3 in amino acids: CSATTGPNYGYTF. Here the CDR3 DNA reads TGCAGTGCCACGACAGGACCAAACTATGGCTACACCTTC.

CDR3 nucleotides: TGTGCCAGCAGCCAAGAAAACGGCGAGCAGTACTTC. This translates into CASSQENGEQYF. This chain uses TRBV3-1 with TRBJ2-7, with D hard to call. Trimming took 0 bases from V and 6 from J, leaving 6 bases between them. Germline V lookup: CDR1 LGHDT, CDR2 YNNKEL (reference sequence). The CDR3 is made up of 12 amino acids.

The chain couples TRBV3-1 to TRBJ2-3; D gene unclear. The germline V gene has CDR1 LGHDT and CDR2 YNNKEL (reference sequence). The CDR3 runs 11 residues. V was shortened by 8 bases and J by 6 bases, with 9 bases between the two germline ends. CDR3 loop: CASGMGDTQYF. Here the CDR3 DNA reads TGTGCCAGCGGGATGGGGGATACGCAGTATTTT.

The chain joins TRBV4-1 to TRBJ2-1; TRBD2 aligns across 7 bases. CDR3 length equals 14 residues. The germline V gene has CDR1 MGHRA and CDR2 YSYEKL. The trim removed 3 bases at V and 9 bases at J, leaving 8 bases unmatched. CDR3 nucleotides: TGCGCCAGCAGCCACCGGGAGGTTCTCGGTGAGCAGTTCTTC. It translates to CASSHREVLGEQFF.

In its sample, this clonotype was seen many times. The chain links TRBV5-1 to TRBJ2-1, with TRBD1 matching 8 bases. The V gene's germline CDR1 is SGHRS and CDR2 YFSETQ. CDR3 size: 15 residues. Losses at the gene ends were 4 bases for V and 5 bases for J; bases not matched to a gene: 8. The CDR3 DNA follows: TGCGCCAGCAGCCCGGACAGGGTCGGTGACAATGAGCAGTTCTTC. Translation gives CASSPDRVGDNEQFF.

The table lists this clonotype with a few counts. The genes are TRBV7-2 and TRBJ1-2, with no clear D. Trimming removed 2 bases from V and 8 bases from J, with 6 bases in between. The CDR3 is 11 amino acids. The germline V gene has CDR1 SGHTA and CDR2 FQGNSA. CDR3 bases: TGTGCCAGCAGCTTAAGCTGGGGCTACACCTTC. As protein: CASSLSWGYTF.

There are a few counts of this clonotype. The chain links TRBV20-1 to TRBJ1-6; weak D call: TRBD1 (5 bases). The CDR3 contains 15 residues. CDR1 DFQATT and CDR2 SNEGSKA come from the germline V gene (reference sequence). V was trimmed by 3 bases and J by 6 bases, leaving 15 bases between them. The CDR3 region has the DNA TGCAGTGCTAGCGTCAGAGGGCAGGGTAATTCACCCCTCCACTTT. Encoded protein: CSASVRGQGNSPLHF.

The chain joins TRBV12-3 or TRBV12-4 to TRBJ1-4; 8 bases are shared with TRBD1. This CDR3 has 13 amino acids. V was clipped by 5 bases and J by 8 bases; unmatched bases: 4. CDR3 DNA: TGTGCCAGCAGTGCATACAGGGGGGAAAAACTGTTTTTT. It codes for CASSAYRGEKLFF.

In this sample, this clonotype turned up many times. The V call is TRBV7-9, the J call TRBJ1-2; D is unresolved. V shed 2 bases and J shed 3 bases, with 7 bases lying between them. The CDR3 runs 13 residues. The germline gives CDR1 SEHNR, CDR2 FQNEAQ (reference sequence). The CDR3, as DNA: TGTGCCAGCAGCTTACCCCGACACTATGGCTACACCTTC. It encodes CASSLPRHYGYTF. The whole variable domain, filled in from reference TRBV7-9 and TRBJ1-2, reads DTGVSQNPRHKITKRGQNVTFRCDPISEHNRLYWYRQTLGQGPEFLTYFQNEAQLEKSRLLSDRFSAERPKGSFSTLEIQRTEQGDSAMYLCASSLPRHYGYTFGSGTRLTVV.

This clonotype was seen only a few times. The rearrangement joins TRBV6-1 to TRBJ1-2; weak D call: TRBD1 (6 bases). Germline CDR1 and CDR2: MNHNS and SASEGT. The CDR3 totals 15 residues. V was clipped by 6 bases and J by 4 bases, with 18 bases between them. The CDR3 DNA sequence: TGTGCCAGCAGAGAGCCCGACAGGTGGGCCTATGGCTACACCTTC. It codes for CASREPDRWAYGYTF.

The chain is built from TRBV4-1 and TRBJ1-2; D not certain. V dropped 8 bases and J dropped 8 bases, with 9 bases sitting between them. Germline CDR1 MGHRA, CDR2 YSYEKL. CDR3 length: 10 amino acids. As DNA, the CDR3 is TGCGCCAGCGGAGAAGGGGGCTACACCTTC. It translates to CASGEGGYTF.

This clonotype has a handful of counts. The junction shows a germline mismatch at one end, possibly a read error. The V and J genes are TRBV19 and TRBJ2-1, with 9 bases matching TRBD1. This CDR3 is 12 amino acids long. Germline-derived CDR1 and CDR2 are LNHDA and SQIVND (reference sequence). The CDR3 DNA follows: TGTGCCAGTAGTGCTTGGGACAGGGTCTTGCTCTTC. This encodes CASSAWDRVLLF.